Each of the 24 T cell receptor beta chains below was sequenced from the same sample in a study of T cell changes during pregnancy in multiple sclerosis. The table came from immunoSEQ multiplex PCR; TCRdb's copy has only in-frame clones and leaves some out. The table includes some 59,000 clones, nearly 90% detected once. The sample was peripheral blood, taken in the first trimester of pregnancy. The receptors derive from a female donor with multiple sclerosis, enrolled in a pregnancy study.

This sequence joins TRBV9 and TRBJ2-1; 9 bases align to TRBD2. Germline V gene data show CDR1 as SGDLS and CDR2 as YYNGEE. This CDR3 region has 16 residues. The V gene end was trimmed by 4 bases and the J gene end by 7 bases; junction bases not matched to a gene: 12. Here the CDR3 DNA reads TGTGCCAGCAGCCCAGGGGGTAGCGGGGGACCAAATGAGCAGTTCTTC. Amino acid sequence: CASSPGGSGGPNEQFF.

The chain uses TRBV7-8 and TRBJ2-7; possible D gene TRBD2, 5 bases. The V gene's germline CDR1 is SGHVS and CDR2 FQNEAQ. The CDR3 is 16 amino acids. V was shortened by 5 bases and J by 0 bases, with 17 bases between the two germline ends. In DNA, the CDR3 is TGTGCCAGCAGCCCGGGGAAAGGGCTAAGCTCCTACGAGCAGTACTTC. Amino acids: CASSPGKGLSSYEQYF.

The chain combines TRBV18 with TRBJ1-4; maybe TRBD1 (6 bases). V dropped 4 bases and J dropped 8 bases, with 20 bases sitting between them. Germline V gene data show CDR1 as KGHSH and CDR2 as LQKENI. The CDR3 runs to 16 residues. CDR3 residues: CASSLLDSPPTEKLFF. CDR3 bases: TGTGCCAGCTCACTACTGGACAGTCCTCCGACGGAAAAACTGTTTTTT.

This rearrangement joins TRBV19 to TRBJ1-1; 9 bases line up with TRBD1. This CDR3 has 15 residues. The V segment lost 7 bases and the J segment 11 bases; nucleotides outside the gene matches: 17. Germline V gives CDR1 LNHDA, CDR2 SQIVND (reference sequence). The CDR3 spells CASTSSPGQGGAAFF. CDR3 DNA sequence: TGTGCCAGTACGAGTAGCCCGGGACAGGGAGGTGCGGCTTTCTTT.

The CDR3 reads CASSYSTGIGNTIYF. The CDR3, as DNA: TGTGCCAGCAGTTACTCGACAGGGATCGGAAACACCATATATTTT. The chain couples TRBV6-5 to TRBJ1-3, with TRBD1 identical over 7 bases. This CDR3 is 15 amino acids long. Germline CDR1 reads MNHEY; CDR2 reads SVGAGI. V shed 0 bases, J shed 4 bases, and the junction held 3 bases outside the gene matches.

The CDR3 sequence: CASSFRGGGTEAFF. CDR3 DNA: TGTGCCAGCAGCTTTAGAGGGGGGGGCACTGAAGCTTTCTTT. This rearrangement joins TRBV5-4 to TRBJ1-1; tentatively, D is TRBD1 (6 bases). Germline V lookup: CDR1 SGHNT, CDR2 YYREEE (reference sequence). The CDR3 sequence is 14 residues long. The V gene lost 2 bases and the J gene lost 4 bases, with 12 bases spanning the gap.

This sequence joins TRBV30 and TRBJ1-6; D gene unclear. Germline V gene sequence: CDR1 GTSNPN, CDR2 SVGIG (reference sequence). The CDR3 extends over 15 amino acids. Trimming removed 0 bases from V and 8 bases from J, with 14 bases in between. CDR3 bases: TGTGCCTGGAGTGTAATGCCGCCAGGATATTCACCCCTCCACTTT. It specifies CAWSVMPPGYSPLHF.

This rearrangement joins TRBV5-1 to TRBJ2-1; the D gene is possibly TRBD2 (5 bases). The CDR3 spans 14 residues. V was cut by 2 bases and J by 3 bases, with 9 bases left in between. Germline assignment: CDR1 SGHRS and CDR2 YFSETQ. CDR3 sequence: CASSFTADYNEQFF. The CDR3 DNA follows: TGCGCCAGCAGCTTTACAGCGGACTACAATGAGCAGTTCTTC.

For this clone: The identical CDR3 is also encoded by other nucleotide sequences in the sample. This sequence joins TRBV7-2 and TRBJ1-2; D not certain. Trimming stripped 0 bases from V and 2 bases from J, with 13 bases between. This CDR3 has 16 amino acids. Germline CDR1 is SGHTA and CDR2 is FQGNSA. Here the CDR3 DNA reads TGTGCCAGCAGCTTAGCGCTGCGGGGAAACAACTATGGCTACACCTTC. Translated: CASSLALRGNNYGYTF.

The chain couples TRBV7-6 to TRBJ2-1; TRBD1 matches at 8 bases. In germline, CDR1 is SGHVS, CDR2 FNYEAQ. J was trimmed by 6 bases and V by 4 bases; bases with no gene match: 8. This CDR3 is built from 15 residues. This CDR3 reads CASSSSGTGANEQFF. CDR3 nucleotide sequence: TGTGCCAGCAGCTCATCCGGGACAGGAGCCAATGAGCAGTTCTTC.

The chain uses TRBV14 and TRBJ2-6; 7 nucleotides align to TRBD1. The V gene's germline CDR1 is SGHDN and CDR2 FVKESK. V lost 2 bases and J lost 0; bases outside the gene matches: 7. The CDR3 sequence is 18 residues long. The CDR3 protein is CASSQNRQGPSGANVLTF. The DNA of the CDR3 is TGTGCCAGCAGCCAAAATCGACAGGGCCCCTCTGGGGCCAACGTCCTGACTTTC.

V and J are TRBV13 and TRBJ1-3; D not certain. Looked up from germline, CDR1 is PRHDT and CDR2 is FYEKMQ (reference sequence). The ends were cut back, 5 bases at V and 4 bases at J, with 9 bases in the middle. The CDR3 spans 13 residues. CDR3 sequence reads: CASSLFPGNTIYF. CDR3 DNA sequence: TGTGCCAGCAGCCTATTCCCCGGAAACACCATATATTTT.

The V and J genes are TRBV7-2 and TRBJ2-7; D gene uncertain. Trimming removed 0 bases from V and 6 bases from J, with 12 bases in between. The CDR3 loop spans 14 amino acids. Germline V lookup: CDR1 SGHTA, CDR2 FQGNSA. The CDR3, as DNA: TGTGCCAGCAGCTTAGCGCGGCTAGTTGGCGAGCAGTACTTC. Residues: CASSLARLVGEQYF.

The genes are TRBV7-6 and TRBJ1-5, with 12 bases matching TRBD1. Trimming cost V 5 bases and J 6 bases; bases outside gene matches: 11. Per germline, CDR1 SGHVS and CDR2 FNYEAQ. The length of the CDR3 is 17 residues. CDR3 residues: CASSIGTGGRYGQPQHF. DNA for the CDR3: TGTGCCAGCAGCATCGGGACAGGGGGCCGGTATGGTCAGCCCCAGCATTTT.

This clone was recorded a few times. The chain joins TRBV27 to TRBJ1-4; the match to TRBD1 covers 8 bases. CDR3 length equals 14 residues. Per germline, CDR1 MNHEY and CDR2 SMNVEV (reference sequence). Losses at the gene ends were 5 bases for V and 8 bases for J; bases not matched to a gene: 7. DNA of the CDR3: TGTGCCAGCAGTACAAGGACAGGGATGGAAAAACTGTTTTTT. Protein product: CASSTRTGMEKLFF.

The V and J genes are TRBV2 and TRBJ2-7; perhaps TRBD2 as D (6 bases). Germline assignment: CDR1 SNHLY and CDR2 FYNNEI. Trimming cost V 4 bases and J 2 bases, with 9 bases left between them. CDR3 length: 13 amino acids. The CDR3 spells CASSGGVAYEQYF. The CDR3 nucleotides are TGTGCCAGCAGTGGCGGGGTCGCCTACGAGCAGTACTTC.

The CDR3 DNA reads as TGTGCCAGCACCTTGACAGAGACCAACTATGGCTACACCTTC. Protein product: CASTLTETNYGYTF. The chain joins TRBV2 to TRBJ1-2; D is possibly TRBD1 (5 bases). V dropped 7 bases and J dropped 2 bases, with 14 bases sitting between them. Germline V gives CDR1 SNHLY, CDR2 FYNNEI. The CDR3 is 14 residues long.

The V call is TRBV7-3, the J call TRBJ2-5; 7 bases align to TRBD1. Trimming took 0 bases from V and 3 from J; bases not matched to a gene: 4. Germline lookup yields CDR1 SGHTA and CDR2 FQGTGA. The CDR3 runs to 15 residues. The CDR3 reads CASSLTGGFEETQYF. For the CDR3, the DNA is TGTGCCAGCAGCTTAACAGGGGGCTTTGAAGAGACCCAGTACTTC. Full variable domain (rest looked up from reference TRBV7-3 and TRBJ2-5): GAGVSQTPSNKVTEKGKYVELRCDPISGHTALYWYRQSLGQGPEFLIYFQGTGAADDSGLPNDRFFAVRPEGSVSTLKIQRTERGDSAVYLCASSLTGGFEETQYFGPGTRLLVL.

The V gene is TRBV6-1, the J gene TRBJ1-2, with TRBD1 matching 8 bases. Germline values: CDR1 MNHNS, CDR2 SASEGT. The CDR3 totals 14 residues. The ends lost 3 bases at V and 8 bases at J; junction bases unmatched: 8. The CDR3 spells CASSDRGQRGGYTF. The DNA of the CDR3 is TGTGCCAGCAGTGACAGGGGGCAAAGGGGGGGCTACACCTTC.

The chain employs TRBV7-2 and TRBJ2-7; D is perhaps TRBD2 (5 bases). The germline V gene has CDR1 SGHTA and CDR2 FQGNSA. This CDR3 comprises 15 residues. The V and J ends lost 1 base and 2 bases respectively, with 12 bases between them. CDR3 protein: CASSLDDGNPYEQYF. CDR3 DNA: TGTGCCAGCAGCTTAGATGACGGGAACCCCTACGAGCAGTACTTC.

The CDR3 region has the DNA TGCGCCAGCAGCTTGGCCTGGCAGGGAGGCGAAAAACTGTTTTTT. It codes for CASSLAWQGGEKLFF. This chain links TRBV5-1 with TRBJ1-4; a weak D match, TRBD1 (5 bases). The V and J ends lost 0 bases and 8 bases respectively, with 14 bases between them. The CDR3 sequence is 15 residues long. CDR1 SGHRS and CDR2 YFSETQ come from the germline V gene.

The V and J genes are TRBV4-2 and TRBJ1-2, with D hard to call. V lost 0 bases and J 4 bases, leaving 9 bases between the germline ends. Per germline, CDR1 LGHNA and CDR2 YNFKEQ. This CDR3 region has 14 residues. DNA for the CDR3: TGTGCCAGCAGCCAAGAGCTCGGGTCCTATGGCTACACCTTC. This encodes CASSQELGSYGYTF.

Here the CDR3 DNA reads TGTGCCAGCAGCCCTAGTGAGAACACTGAAGCTTTCTTT. Protein: CASSPSENTEAFF. This chain uses TRBV2 with TRBJ1-1; no clear D gene. The germline V gene has CDR1 SNHLY and CDR2 FYNNEI. The CDR3 extends over 13 amino acids. V lost 6 bases and J lost 1, with 9 bases in between.

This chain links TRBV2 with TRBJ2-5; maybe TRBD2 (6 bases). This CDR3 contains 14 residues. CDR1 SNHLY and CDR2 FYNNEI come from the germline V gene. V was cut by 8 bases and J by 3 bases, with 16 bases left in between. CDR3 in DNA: TGTGCCAGCCGGAGGGCCGGGGCCGAAGAGACCCAGTACTTC. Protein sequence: CASRRAGAEETQYF.